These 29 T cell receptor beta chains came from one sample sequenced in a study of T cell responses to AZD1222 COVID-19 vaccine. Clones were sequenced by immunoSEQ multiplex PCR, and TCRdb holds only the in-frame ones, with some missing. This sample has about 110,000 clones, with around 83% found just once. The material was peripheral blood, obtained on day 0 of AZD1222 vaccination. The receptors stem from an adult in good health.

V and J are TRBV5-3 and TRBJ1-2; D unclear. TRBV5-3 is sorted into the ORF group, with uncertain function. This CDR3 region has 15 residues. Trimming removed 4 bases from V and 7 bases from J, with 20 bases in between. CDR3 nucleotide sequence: TGTGCCAGAAGCATACGACGAATGAGGGCAGGTGGCTACACCTTC. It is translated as CARSIRRMRAGGYTF.

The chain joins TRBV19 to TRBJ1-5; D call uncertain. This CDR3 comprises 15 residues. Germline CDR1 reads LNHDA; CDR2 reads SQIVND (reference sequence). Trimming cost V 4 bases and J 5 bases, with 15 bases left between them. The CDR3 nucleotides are TGTGCCAGTAGTAGGACGGCCCGCCGGGATCAGCCCCAGCATTTT. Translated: CASSRTARRDQPQHF.

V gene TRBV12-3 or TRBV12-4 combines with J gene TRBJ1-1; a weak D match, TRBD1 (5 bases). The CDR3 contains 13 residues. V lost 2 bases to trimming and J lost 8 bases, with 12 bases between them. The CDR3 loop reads CASSLWGSYEAFF. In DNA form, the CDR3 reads TGTGCCAGCAGTTTATGGGGGAGTTACGAAGCTTTCTTT.

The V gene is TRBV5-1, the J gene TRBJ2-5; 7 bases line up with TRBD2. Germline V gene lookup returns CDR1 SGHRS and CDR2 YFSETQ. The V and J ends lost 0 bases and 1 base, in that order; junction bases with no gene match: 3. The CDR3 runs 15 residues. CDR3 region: CASSLDPGGQETQYF. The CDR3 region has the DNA TGCGCCAGCAGCTTGGACCCGGGGGGCCAAGAGACCCAGTACTTC. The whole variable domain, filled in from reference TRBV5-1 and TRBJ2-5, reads KAGVTQTPRYLIKTRGQQVTLSCSPISGHRSVSWYQQTPGQGLQFLFEYFSETQRNKGNFPGRFSGRQFSNSRSEMNVSTLELGDSALYLCASSLDPGGQETQYFGPGTRLLVL.

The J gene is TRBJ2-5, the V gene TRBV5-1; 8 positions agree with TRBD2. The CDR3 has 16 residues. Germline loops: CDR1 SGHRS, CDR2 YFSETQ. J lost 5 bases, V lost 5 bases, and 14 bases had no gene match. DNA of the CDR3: TGCGCCAGCAGTATGGGCAGCGGGGGCTTATGGGAGACCCAGTACTTC. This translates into CASSMGSGGLWETQYF.

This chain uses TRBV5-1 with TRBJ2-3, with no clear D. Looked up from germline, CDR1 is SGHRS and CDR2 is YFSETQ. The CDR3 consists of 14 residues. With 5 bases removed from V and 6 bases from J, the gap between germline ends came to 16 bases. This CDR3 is CASRPAGLRDTQYF. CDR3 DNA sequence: TGCGCCAGCAGGCCCGCCGGCCTTCGGGATACGCAGTATTTT.

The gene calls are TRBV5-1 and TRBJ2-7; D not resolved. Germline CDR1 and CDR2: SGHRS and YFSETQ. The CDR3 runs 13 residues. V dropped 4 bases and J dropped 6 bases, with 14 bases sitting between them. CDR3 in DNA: TGCGCCAGCAGCCCTAGGTCTCCCCTCGAGCAGTACTTC. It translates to CASSPRSPLEQYF.

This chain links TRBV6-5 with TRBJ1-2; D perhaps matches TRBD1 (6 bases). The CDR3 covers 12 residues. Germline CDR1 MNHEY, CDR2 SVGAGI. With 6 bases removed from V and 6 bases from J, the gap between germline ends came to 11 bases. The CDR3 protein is CASRTGWDGYTF. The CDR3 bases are TGTGCCAGCAGGACAGGTTGGGATGGCTACACCTTC.

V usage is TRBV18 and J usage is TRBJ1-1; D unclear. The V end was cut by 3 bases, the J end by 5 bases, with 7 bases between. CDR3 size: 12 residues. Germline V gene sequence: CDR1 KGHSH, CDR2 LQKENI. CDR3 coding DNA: TGTGCCAGCTCACCGGCCAGGACTGAAGCTTTCTTT. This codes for CASSPARTEAFF.

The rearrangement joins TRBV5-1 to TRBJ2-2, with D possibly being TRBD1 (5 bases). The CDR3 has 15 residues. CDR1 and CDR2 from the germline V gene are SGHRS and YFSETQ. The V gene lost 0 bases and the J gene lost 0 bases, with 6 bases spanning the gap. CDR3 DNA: TGCGCCAGCAGCTTGGGCAGGGCGAACACCGGGGAGCTGTTTTTT. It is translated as CASSLGRANTGELFF.

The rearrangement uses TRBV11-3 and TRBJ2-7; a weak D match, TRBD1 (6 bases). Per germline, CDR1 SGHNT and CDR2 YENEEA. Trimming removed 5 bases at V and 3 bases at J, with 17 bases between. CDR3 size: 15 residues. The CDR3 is CASSPGGDRSYEQYF. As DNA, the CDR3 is TGTGCCAGCAGCCCCGGCGGTGACAGGAGCTACGAGCAGTACTTC. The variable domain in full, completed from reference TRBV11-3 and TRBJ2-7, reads EAGVVQSPRYKIIEKKQPVAFWCNPISGHNTLYWYLQNLGQGPELLIRYENEEAVDDSQLPKDRFSAERLKGVDSTLKIQPAELGDSAVYLCASSPGGDRSYEQYFGPGTRLTVT.

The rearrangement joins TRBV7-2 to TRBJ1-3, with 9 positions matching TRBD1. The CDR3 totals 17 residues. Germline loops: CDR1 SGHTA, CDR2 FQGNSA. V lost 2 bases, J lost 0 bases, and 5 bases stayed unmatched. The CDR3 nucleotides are TGTGCCAGCAGCTTATCCGGGACAGGGTTCTCTGGAAACACCATATATTTT. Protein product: CASSLSGTGFSGNTIYF.

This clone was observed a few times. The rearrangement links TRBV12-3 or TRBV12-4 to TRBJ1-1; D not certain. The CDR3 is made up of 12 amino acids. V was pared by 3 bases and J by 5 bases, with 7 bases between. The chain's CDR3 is CASSLGITEAFF. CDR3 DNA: TGTGCCAGCAGTTTGGGGATTACTGAAGCTTTCTTT.

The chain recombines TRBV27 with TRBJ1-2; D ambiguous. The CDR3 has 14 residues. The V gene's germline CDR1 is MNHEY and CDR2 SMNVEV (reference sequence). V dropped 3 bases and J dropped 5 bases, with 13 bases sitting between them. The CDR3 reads CASSFGGQNYGYTF. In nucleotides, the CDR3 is TGTGCCAGCAGTTTTGGCGGCCAGAATTATGGCTACACCTTC.

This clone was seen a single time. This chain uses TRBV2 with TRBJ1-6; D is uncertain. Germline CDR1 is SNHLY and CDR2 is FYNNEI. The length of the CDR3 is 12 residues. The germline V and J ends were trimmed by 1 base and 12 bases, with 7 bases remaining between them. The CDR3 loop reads CASSEGRGPLHF. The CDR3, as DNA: TGTGCCAGCAGTGAAGGACGAGGACCCCTCCACTTT.

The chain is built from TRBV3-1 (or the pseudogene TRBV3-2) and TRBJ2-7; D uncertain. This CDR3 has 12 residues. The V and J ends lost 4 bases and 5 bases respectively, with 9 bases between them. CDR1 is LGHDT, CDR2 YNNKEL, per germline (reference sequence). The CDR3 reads CASSLGTDEQYF. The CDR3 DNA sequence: TGTGCCAGCAGCCTTGGAACGGACGAGCAGTACTTC.

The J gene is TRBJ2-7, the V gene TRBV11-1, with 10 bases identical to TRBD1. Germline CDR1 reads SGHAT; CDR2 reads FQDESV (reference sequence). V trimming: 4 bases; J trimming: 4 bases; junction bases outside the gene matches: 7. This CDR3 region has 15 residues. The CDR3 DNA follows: TGTGCCAGCAGCTCTCCGGGACAGGGGTTTTACGAGCAGTACTTC. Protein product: CASSSPGQGFYEQYF.

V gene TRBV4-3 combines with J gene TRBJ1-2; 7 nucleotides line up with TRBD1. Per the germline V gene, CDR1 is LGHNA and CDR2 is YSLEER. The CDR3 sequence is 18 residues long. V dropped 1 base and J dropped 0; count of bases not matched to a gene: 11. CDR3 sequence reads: CASSQVLAGTETNYGYTF. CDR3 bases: TGCGCCAGCAGCCAAGTCCTAGCCGGGACAGAGACTAACTATGGCTACACCTTC.

Written as DNA, the CDR3 is TGTGCCAGCAGCTTGCCCCAGAACTATGGCTACACCTTC. Protein product: CASSLPQNYGYTF. V is TRBV7-9 and J is TRBJ1-2; D is unresolved. The CDR3 has 13 amino acids. Germline CDR1 is SEHNR and CDR2 is FQNEAQ (reference sequence). The V and J ends lost 3 bases and 2 bases respectively, with 7 bases between them.

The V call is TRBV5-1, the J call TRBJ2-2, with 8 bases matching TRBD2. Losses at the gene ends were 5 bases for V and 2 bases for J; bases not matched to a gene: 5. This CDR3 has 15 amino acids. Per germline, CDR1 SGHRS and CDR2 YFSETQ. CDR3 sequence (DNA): TGCGCCAGCAGATCGACTAGCGTTAACACCGGGGAGCTGTTTTTT. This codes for CASRSTSVNTGELFF.

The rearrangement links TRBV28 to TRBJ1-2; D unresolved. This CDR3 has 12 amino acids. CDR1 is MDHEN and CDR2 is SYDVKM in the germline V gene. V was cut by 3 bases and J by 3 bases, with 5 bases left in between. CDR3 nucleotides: TGTGCCAGCAGTTTCAACGACTATGGCTACACCTTC. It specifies CASSFNDYGYTF.

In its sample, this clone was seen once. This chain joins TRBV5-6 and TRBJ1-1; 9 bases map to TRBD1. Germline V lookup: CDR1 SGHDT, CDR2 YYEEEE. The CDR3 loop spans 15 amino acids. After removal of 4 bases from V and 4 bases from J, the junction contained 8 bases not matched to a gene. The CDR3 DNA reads TGTGCCAGCAGCGACCCACAGGGGGCGGTCACTGAAGCTTTCTTT. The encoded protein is CASSDPQGAVTEAFF.

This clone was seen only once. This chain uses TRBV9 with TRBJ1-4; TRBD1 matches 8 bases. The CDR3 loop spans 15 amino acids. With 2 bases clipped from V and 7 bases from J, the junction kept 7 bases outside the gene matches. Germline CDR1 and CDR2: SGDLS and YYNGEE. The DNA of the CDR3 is TGTGCCAGCAGCGTCGAACAGGGGGTTACTGAAAAACTGTTTTTT. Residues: CASSVEQGVTEKLFF.

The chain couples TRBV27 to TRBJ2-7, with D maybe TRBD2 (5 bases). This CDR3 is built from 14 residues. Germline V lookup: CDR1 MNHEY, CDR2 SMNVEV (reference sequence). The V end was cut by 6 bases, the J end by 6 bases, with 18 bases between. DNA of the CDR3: TGTGCCAGCAGCCTGAGCGGAGGCCTGGCCGAGCAGTACTTC. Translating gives CASSLSGGLAEQYF.

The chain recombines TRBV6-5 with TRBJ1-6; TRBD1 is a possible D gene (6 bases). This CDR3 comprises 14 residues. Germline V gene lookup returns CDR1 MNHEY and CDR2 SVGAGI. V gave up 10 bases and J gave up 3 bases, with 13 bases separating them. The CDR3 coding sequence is TGTGCCACCAGGGGCTTACTCTATAATTCACCCCTCCACTTT. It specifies CATRGLLYNSPLHF.

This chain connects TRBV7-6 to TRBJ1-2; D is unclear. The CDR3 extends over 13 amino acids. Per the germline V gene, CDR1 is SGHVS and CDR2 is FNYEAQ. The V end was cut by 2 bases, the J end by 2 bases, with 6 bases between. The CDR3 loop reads CASSLLRNYGYTF. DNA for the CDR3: TGTGCCAGCAGCTTATTACGGAACTATGGCTACACCTTC. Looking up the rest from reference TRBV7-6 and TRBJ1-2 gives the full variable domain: GAGVSQSPRYKVTKRGQDVALRCDPISGHVSLYWYRQALGQGPEFLTYFNYEAQQDKSGLPNDRFSAERPEGSISTLTIQRTEQRDSAMYRCASSLLRNYGYTFGSGTRLTVV.

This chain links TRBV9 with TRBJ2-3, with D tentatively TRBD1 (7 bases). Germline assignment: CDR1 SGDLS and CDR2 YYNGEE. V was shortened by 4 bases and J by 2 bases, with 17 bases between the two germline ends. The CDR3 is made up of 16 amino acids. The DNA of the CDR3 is TGTGCCAGCAGCCCCATGGCGGGACAGATCACAGATACGCAGTATTTT. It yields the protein CASSPMAGQITDTQYF. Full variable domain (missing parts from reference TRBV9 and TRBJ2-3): DSGVTQTPKHLITATGQRVTLRCSPRSGDLSVYWYQQSLDQGLQFLIQYYNGEERAKGNILERFSAQQFPDLHSELNLSSLELGDSALYFCASSPMAGQITDTQYFGPGTRLTVL.

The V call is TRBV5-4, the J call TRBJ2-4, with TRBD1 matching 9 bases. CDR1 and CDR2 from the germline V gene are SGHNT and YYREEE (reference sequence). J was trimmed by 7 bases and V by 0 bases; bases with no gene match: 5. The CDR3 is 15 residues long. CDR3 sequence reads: CASSLGRDRANIQYF. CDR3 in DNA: TGTGCCAGCAGCTTGGGGCGGGACAGGGCTAACATTCAGTACTTC.

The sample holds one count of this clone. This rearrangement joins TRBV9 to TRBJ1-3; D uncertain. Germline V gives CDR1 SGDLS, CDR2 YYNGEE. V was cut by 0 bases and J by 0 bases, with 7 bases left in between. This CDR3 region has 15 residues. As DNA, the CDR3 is TGTGCCAGCAGCGTAGCGGGAATCTCTGGAAACACCATATATTTT. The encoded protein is CASSVAGISGNTIYF.